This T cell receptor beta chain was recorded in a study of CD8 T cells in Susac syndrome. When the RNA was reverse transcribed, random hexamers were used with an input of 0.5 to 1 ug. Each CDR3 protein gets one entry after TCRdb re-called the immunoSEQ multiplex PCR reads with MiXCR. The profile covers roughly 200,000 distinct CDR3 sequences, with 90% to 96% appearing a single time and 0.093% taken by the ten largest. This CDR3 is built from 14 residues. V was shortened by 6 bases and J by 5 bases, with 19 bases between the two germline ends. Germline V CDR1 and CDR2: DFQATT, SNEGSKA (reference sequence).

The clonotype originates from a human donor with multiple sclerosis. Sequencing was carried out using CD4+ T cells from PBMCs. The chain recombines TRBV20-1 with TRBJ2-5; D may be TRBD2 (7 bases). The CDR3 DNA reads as TGCAGTGCCCTGCGGGGCGGGGGCGCGGAGACCCAGTACTTC. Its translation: CSALRGGGAETQYF.